This TCR beta chain was found in a study of cytomegalovirus exposure and HLA in healthy donors. With 4 bases removed from V and 0 bases from J, the gap between germline ends came to 7 bases. Germline V gives CDR1 MNHNY, CDR2 SVGAGI (reference sequence). CDR3 size: 14 residues. The study's findings and limits: Later analysis indicated greater clonal expansion among HLA-associated TCR beta chains than among equally common other chains. Later work found that TCR association rates differed between HLA loci; DRB1 had the most and HLA-C the fewest. Most sequenced TCRs were rare (though some public TCRs occurred in many donors).

PCR was performed using 60 Vbeta and 13 Jbeta primers. The repertoire was sequenced with immunoSEQ multiplex PCR; TCRdb's copy has only in-frame clones and lacks some. The sample totals 100,000 to 150,000 clones. With respect to this clone: Its specificity is unknown.

This chain joins TRBV6-6 and TRBJ2-1; D unclear. The receptor was derived from a man aged 18 to 30 in good health and CMV-seronegative. Sequencing used PBMCs. CDR3 residues: CASSFSGSYNEQFF. CDR3 nucleotides: TGTGCCAGCAGTTTTTCAGGCTCCTACAATGAGCAGTTCTTC.